These T cell receptor beta chains were read from a single sample in a study of T cell responses to AZD1222 COVID-19 vaccine. Repertoires were generated with immunoSEQ multiplex PCR, while TCRdb's copy carries only in-frame clones and drops some. The repertoire has about 26,000 clones, about 90% of them found once; the top ten carry about 2.5%. The sequencing used peripheral blood, collected 28 days after the second AZD1222 dose. The receptors were gathered from an adult who received the AZD1222 COVID-19 vaccine. The CDR3 runs from the conserved cysteine through the conserved F or W. Each record gives: D gene, V gene, J gene, clone size, CDR3 DNA, CDR3 protein. The D gene is left open where the match is weak. The size field is filled for only some rows; it gives once, few, many or a size class.

>-|TRBV10-2|TRBJ1-1|-
TGCGCCAGCTGTTGGGGGCCACTCGACACTGAAGCTTTCTTT
CASCWGPLDTEAFF
>TRBD2|TRBV7-9|TRBJ2-1|-
TGTGCCAGCAGCCTAGAGGGACTAGCGGGGGGGTGTCTCTTC
CASSLEGLAGGCLF
>-|TRBV24-1|TRBJ1-1|-
TGTGCCACCAGTGATTCCCGAGGACACCCTAACACTGAAGCTTTCTTT
CATSDSRGHPNTEAFF
>-|TRBV6-5|TRBJ2-5|once
TGTGCCAGCAAAACAGGGAGGGAGACCCAGTACTTC
CASKTGRETQYF
>-|TRBV11-2|TRBJ1-2|-
TGTGCCAGCAGCCTCGGGCTGTCAGCTAACTATGGCTACACCTTC
CASSLGLSANYGYTF
>-|TRBV28|TRBJ1-2|few
TGTGCCAGCAAACAAGTCTACTATGGCTACACCTTC
CASKQVYYGYTF
>-|TRBV4-3|TRBJ2-2|-
TGCGCCAGCAGCCAAGGGAGGGTGGCAGGGGAGCTGTTTTTT
CASSQGRVAGELFF
>-|TRBV5-4|TRBJ2-3|-
TGTGCCAGCAGCTTGGGGACCCCGCTCCCAGATACGCAGTATTTT
CASSLGTPLPDTQYF
>TRBD2|TRBV7-2|TRBJ2-5|-
TGTGCCAGCAGCGGGACTAGCGGGGGGGCACGGGAGACCCAGTACTTC
CASSGTSGGARETQYF
>-|TRBV5-4|TRBJ2-6|-
TGTGCCAGCAGCTTCTCCGCCTCCTCTGGGGCCAACGTCCTGACTTTC
CASSFSASSGANVLTF
>TRBD2|TRBV7-3|TRBJ2-1|once
TGTGCCAGCAGCCCTAGCGGGGGACACAATGAGCAGTTCTTC
CASSPSGGHNEQFF
>-|TRBV6-5|TRBJ1-3|-
TGTGCCAGCAGTCCCAGGGGTTTCTCTGGAAACACCATATATTTT
CASSPRGFSGNTIYF
>-|TRBV5-6|TRBJ1-3|few
TGTGCCAGCAGCCTGGACATCGCCGGTAACACCATATATTTT
CASSLDIAGNTIYF
>-|TRBV2|TRBJ1-5|-
TGTGCCAGCAGTCTGACAGGCTTGGCGCAGCCCCAGCATTTT
CASSLTGLAQPQHF
>-|TRBV5-1|TRBJ2-6|-
TGCGCCAGCAGCTTGGTGAGCTCTGGGGCCAACGTCCTGACTTTC
CASSLVSSGANVLTF
>TRBD1|TRBV2|TRBJ2-5|-
TGTGCCAGCAGTGAACAACGGGGGACAGGGGGCGCAGAGACCCAGTACTTC
CASSEQRGTGGAETQYF
>TRBD1|TRBV4-3|TRBJ1-6|-
TGCGCCAGCAGCCAAGCCCCCAAGACAGGGGGATATAATTCACCCCTCCACTTT
CASSQAPKTGGYNSPLHF
>-|TRBV28|TRBJ1-5|-
TGTGCCAGCAGTTTAACGGGCAGCAATCAGCCCCAGCATTTT
CASSLTGSNQPQHF
>-|TRBV6-5|TRBJ2-7|-
TGTGCCAGCAGCCCCGGACAGCCTTACGAGCAGTACTTC
CASSPGQPYEQYF
>-|TRBV11-2|TRBJ2-2|-
TGTGCCAGCAGCGACAACCCCCAGGGAGCCATCACCGGGGAGCTGTTTTTT
CASSDNPQGAITGELFF
>-|TRBV6-5|TRBJ2-1|-
TGTGCCAGCATCCCCAGGACCGACTCCTACAATGAGCAGTTCTTC
CASIPRTDSYNEQFF
>-|TRBV4-3|TRBJ2-2|-
TGCGCCAGCAGCCAAGACGAGGGGCCTCAAGGCGGGGAGCTGTTTTTT
CASSQDEGPQGGELFF
>-|TRBV7-9|TRBJ1-5|-
TGTGCCAGCAGCTTAGGGACGGGAAATCAGCCCCAGCATTTT
CASSLGTGNQPQHF
>-|TRBV5-1|TRBJ1-4|-
TGCGCCAGCAGCTTGGGAGGGGGACAAAATAATGAAAAACTGTTTTTT
CASSLGGGQNNEKLFF
>-|TRBV11-2|TRBJ2-7|-
TGTGCCAGCAGCTCCAACACGGGACTCCTCACCTACGAGCAGTACTTC
CASSSNTGLLTYEQYF
>TRBD1|TRBV10-3|TRBJ2-1|-
TGTGCCATCAGTGAGGGACAGGGGATCTACAATGAGCAGTTCTTC
CAISEGQGIYNEQFF
>-|TRBV19|TRBJ1-1|-
TGTGCCAGTAGTATAGATGGCTTCAACACTGAAGCTTTCTTT
CASSIDGFNTEAFF
>-|TRBV4-3|TRBJ2-3|-
TGCGCCAGCAGCCAAGAAACGGGGGGCGGGCGCACAGATACGCAGTATTTT
CASSQETGGGRTDTQYF
>-|TRBV29-1|TRBJ1-1|-
TGCAGCGTTCAAAAGGTAGGCTTGAACACTGAAGCTTTCTTT
CSVQKVGLNTEAFF
>-|TRBV20-1|TRBJ2-1|-
TGCAGTGCTAGTGAGAGGGGCGTGAGTATGGATGAGCAGTTCTTC
CSASERGVSMDEQFF
>-|TRBV5-1|TRBJ1-1|-
TGCGCCAGCAGCTTGGATGGAGCGTTCAACACTGAAGCTTTCTTT
CASSLDGAFNTEAFF
>-|TRBV19|TRBJ1-6|-
TGTGCCAGTAGTATAGTTCCAGGGCAAAATTCACCCCTCCACTTT
CASSIVPGQNSPLHF
>-|TRBV6-6|TRBJ1-5|few
TGTGCCAGCAGTCGAACGACAAGGGCGGACAATCAGCCCCAGCATTTT
CASSRTTRADNQPQHF
>TRBD1|TRBV3-1/TRBV3-2|TRBJ1-4|-
TGTGCCAGCAGCCCCTGGACAGGGAACGAAAAACTGTTTTTT
CASSPWTGNEKLFF
>TRBD1|TRBV3-1/TRBV3-2|TRBJ1-2|-
TGTGCCAGCAGCCACCCAGGCGGGGACAGCGCCCGCTCTAACTATGGCTACACCTTC
CASSHPGGDSARSNYGYTF
>-|TRBV19|TRBJ1-6|-
TGTGCCAGTAGTATAGTACCCGGGAGTAATTCACCCCTCCACTTT
CASSIVPGSNSPLHF
>TRBD2|TRBV4-2|TRBJ2-3|-
TGTGCCAGCAGCCAAGCACTAGCGGGGCTGGATACGCAGTATTTT
CASSQALAGLDTQYF
>TRBD1|TRBV9|TRBJ1-1|-
TGTGCCAGCAGCGCGTGGGACAGGGCGAGCACTGAAGCTTTCTTT
CASSAWDRASTEAFF
>-|TRBV27|TRBJ2-5|-
TGTGCCAGCAGTTTCCACGGCGGGGAGACCCAGTACTTC
CASSFHGGETQYF
>-|TRBV10-3|TRBJ2-5|-
TGTGCCATCAGGGGGGACCAGGTGGGAGAGACCCAGTACTTC
CAIRGDQVGETQYF
>-|TRBV7-7|TRBJ1-1|-
TGTGCTAGCAGCCAGAATATGAACACTGAAGCTTTCTTT
CASSQNMNTEAFF
>-|TRBV5-1|TRBJ1-5|-
TGCGCCAGCAGAAGTGATGGGCAGCCCAATCAGCCCCAGCATTTT
CASRSDGQPNQPQHF
>TRBD1|TRBV5-6|TRBJ1-4|-
TGTGCCAGCAGCACCCTGACAGGGGGTATAGCAACTAATGAAAAACTGTTTTTT
CASSTLTGGIATNEKLFF
>-|TRBV4-1|TRBJ1-4|-
TGCGCCAGCAGCCCCCGAGAGTCCGACGAAAAACTGTTTTTT
CASSPRESDEKLFF
>-|TRBV7-2|TRBJ1-3|-
TGTGCCAGCAGCTTAGGGAGCCCTGGAAACACCATATATTTT
CASSLGSPGNTIYF
>-|TRBV7-2|TRBJ1-5|-
TGTGCCAGCAGCCCCATGGGCAATCAGCCCCAGCATTTT
CASSPMGNQPQHF
>-|TRBV7-7|TRBJ2-3|-
TGTGCTAGCAGCTTGGGCAGGGGTGCTGGGGATACGCAGTATTTT
CASSLGRGAGDTQYF
>TRBD1|TRBV7-3|TRBJ2-7|-
TGTGCCAGCAGCTCCCGTCCGGGACAGGATTACGAGCAGTACTTC
CASSSRPGQDYEQYF
>-|TRBV7-2|TRBJ2-5|-
TGTGCCAGCAGCTTAGGGAACTCTCGGGGAACCCAGTACTTC
CASSLGNSRGTQYF
>-|TRBV4-2|TRBJ2-6|-
TGTGCCAGCAGCCAAGATGGCAGCTCTGGGGCCAACGTCCTGACTTTC
CASSQDGSSGANVLTF
>TRBD1|TRBV29-1|TRBJ1-2|-
TGCAGCGTTGAACCGACAGGGGGGGTTTATGGCTACACCTTC
CSVEPTGGVYGYTF
>-|TRBV6-6|TRBJ2-4|-
TGTGCCAGCACCATCATAGAGTTAGCCAAAAACATTCAGTACTTC
CASTIIELAKNIQYF